The TCR beta chain under discussion was sequenced for a study of cytomegalovirus exposure and HLA in healthy donors. There are 14 residues in the CDR3. Germline CDR1 SGHTA, CDR2 FQGNSA. After removal of 6 bases from V and 4 bases from J, the junction contained 2 bases not matched to a gene. The study ran its PCR with 60 Vbeta and 13 Jbeta primers. Assay used: immunoSEQ multiplex PCR; TCRdb lists only in-frame clones, some missing. The sample holds nearly 110,000 clones, 77% seen once. It was healthy bone marrow donors who served as donors. Input material: PBMCs. The sequence came from a male donor in good health and CMV-seronegative. The chain has TRBV7-2 and TRBJ2-3, with 12 bases lining up with TRBD2. CDR3 DNA: TGTGCCAGCAGGACTAGCGGGAGCCCAGATACGCAGTATTTT. This codes for CASRTSGSPDTQYF.